This paragraph covers one T cell receptor beta chain sequence. These data are taken from a study of OX40 agonist ivuxolimab in advanced cancers. Across the study: The dose-escalation cohort had hepatocellular carcinoma, melanoma, renal cell or head and neck cancer.

Libraries were prepared by immunoSEQ multiplex PCR; TCRdb keeps only in-frame clonotypes and omits some of them. The sample lists 74,000 or so clones; more than 80% were seen once. This receptor was identified in an adult with an advanced solid tumor such as melanoma, head and neck, liver or kidney cancer. Sequences were derived from CD4+ or CD8+ T cells sorted from blood, sampled in a trial of the OX40 agonist ivuxolimab.

The CDR3 DNA reads as TGTGCCTCAGAAAAACAGGGGGCCTACGAGCAGTACTTC. It encodes CASEKQGAYEQYF. The chain has TRBV6-1 and TRBJ2-7; 8 bases match TRBD1. The V segment lost 11 bases and the J segment 2 bases; nucleotides outside the gene matches: 8. The CDR3 sequence is 13 residues long. Germline assignment: CDR1 MNHNS and CDR2 SASEGT.